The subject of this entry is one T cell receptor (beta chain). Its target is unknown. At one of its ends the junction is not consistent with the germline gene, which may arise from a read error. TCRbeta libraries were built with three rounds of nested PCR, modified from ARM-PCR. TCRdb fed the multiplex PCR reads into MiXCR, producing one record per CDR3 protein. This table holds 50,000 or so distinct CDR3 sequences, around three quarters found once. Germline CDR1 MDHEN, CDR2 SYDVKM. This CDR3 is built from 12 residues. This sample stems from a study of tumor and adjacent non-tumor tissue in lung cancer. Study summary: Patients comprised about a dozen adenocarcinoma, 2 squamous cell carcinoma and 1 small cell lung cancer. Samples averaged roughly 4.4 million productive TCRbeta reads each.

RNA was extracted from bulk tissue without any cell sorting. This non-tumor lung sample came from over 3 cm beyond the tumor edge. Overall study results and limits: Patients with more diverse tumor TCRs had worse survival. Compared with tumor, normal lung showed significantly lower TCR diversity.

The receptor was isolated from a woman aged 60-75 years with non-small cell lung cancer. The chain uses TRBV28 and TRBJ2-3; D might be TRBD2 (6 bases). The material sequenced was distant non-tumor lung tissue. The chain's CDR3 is CVSSDAGDTQYF. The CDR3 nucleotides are TGTGTCAGCAGCGACGCGGGGGATACGCAGTATTTT. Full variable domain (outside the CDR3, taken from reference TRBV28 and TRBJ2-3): DVKVTQSSRYLVKRTGEKVFLECVQDMDHENMFWYRQDPGLGLRLIYFSYDVKMKEKGDIPEGYSVSREKKERFSLILESASTNQTSMYLCVSSDAGDTQYFGPGTRLTVL.